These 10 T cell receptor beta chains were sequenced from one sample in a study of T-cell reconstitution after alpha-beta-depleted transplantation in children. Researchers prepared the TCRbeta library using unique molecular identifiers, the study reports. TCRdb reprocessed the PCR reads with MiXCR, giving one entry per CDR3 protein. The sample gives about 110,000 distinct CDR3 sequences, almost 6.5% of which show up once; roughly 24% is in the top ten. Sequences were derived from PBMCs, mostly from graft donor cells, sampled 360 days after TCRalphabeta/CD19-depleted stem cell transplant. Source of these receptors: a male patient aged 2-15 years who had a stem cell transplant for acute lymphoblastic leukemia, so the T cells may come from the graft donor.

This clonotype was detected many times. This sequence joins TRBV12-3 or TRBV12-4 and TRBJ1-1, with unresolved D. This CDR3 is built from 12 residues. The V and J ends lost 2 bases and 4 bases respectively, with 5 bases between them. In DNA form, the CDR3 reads TGTGCCAGCAGTTTATCTCTCACTGAAGCTTTCTTT. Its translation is CASSLSLTEAFF.

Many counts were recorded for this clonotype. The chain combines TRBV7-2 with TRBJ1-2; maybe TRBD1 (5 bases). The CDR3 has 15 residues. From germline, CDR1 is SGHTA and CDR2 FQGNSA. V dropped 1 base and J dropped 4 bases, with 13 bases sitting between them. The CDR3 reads CASSLVWWGLYGYTF. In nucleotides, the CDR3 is TGTGCCAGCAGCTTAGTATGGTGGGGCCTCTATGGCTACACCTTC.

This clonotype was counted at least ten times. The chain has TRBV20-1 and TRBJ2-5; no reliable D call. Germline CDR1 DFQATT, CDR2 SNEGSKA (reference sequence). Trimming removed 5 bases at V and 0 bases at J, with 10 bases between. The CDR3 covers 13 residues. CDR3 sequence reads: CSAPTRYQETQYF. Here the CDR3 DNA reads TGCAGTGCTCCGACTCGGTACCAAGAGACCCAGTACTTC.

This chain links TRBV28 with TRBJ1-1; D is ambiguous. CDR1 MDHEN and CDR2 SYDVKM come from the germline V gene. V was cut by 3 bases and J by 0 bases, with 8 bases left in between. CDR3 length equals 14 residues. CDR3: CASSLVTLNTEAFF. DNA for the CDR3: TGTGCCAGCAGTTTGGTGACATTGAACACTGAAGCTTTCTTT.

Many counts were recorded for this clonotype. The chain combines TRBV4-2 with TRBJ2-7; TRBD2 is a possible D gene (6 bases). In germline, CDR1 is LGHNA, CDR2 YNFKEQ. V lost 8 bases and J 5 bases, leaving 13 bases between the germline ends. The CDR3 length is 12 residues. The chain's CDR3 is CASRAGNHEQYF. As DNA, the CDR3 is TGTGCCAGCCGGGCGGGGAACCACGAGCAGTACTTC.

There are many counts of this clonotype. CDR3 protein: CASSADRGGNTIYF. The DNA of the CDR3 is TGTGCCAGCAGCGCGGACAGGGGAGGAAACACCATATATTTT. The rearrangement uses TRBV21-1 and TRBJ1-3; no check of the table's D call, TRBD1, against the DNA was made. TRBV21-1 is recorded as a pseudogene. This CDR3 has 14 residues.

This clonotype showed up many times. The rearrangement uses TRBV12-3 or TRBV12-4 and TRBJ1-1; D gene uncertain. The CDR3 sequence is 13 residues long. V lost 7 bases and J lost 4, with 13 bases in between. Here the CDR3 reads CASTHTRLTEAFF. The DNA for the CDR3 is TGTGCCAGCACCCATACCCGGCTCACTGAAGCTTTCTTT.

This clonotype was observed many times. The CDR3 DNA follows: TGTGCCAGCAGTTTTGCGGGGGGAGCCTACGAGCAGTACTTC. This gives the protein CASSFAGGAYEQYF. This chain connects TRBV28 to TRBJ2-7; 8 bases line up with TRBD2. Germline V gene data show CDR1 as MDHEN and CDR2 as SYDVKM. V shed 3 bases and J 2 bases; nucleotides not matched to a gene: 3. The CDR3 sequence is 14 residues long.

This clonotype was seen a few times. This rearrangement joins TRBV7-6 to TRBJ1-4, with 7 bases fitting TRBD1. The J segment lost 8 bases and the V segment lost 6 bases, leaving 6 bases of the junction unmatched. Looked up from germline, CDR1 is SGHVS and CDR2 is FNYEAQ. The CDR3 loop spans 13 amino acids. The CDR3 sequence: CASRRGPGEKLFF. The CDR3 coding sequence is TGTGCCAGCAGGAGGGGGCCTGGGGAAAAACTGTTTTTT.

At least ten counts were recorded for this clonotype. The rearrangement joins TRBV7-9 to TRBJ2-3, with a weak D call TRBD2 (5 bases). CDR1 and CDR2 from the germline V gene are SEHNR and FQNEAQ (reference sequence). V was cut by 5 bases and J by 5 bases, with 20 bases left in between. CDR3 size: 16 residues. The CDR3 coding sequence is TGTGCCAGCAGCCCACCGACGGAGGTCCCAAGAGATACGCAGTATTTT. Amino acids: CASSPPTEVPRDTQYF.